This record covers a single T cell receptor beta chain. Its matching antigen is unknown. J was trimmed by 10 bases and V by 4 bases; bases with no gene match: 7. CDR3 length: 13 amino acids. The germline CDR1 and CDR2 sequences are MDHEN and SYDVKM. The assay was immunoSEQ multiplex PCR, and TCRdb's table has in-frame clones only and misses some. This table has approximately 82,000 clones, around 87% appearing once. The study sampled blood at baseline, cycle 4 day 1, and cycle 7 day 1. The data were taken from a study of OX40 agonist ivuxolimab in advanced cancers. Study-level background: Having had anti-PD-1, anti-PD-L1 or anti-CTLA-4 therapy before was allowed, and over 35% had some.

Overall study findings and caveats: Expanded clones tended on average to be more numerous among CD8+ T cells than CD4+.

This clonotype was sampled from an adult with an advanced solid tumor such as melanoma, head and neck, liver or kidney cancer. This chain links TRBV28 with TRBJ2-1; 7 bases match TRBD1. The sequencing here drew on CD4+ or CD8+ T cells sorted from blood, taken in a trial of the OX40 agonist ivuxolimab. The CDR3 DNA sequence: TGTGCCAGCAGTTCCCTTATGGACAGGGAGCAGTTCTTC. Protein product: CASSSLMDREQFF.